The 14 T cell receptor beta chains below were found in one sample sequenced in a study of somatic mutations in cytotoxic T cells in rheumatoid arthritis. Clones were read by immunoSEQ multiplex PCR, and TCRdb kept only the in-frame ones, dropping some. The repertoire consists of a few thousand clones, with 65% to 85% occurring once and the leading ten covering about 14%. Sequencing was carried out using CD8+ T cells sorted from blood. Source of these receptors: a woman between 45 and 60 years old with rheumatoid arthritis.

This chain links TRBV6-6 with TRBJ2-7; 9 bases line up with TRBD1. The CDR3 totals 14 residues. Germline values: CDR1 MNHNY, CDR2 SVGAGI (reference sequence). J gave up 7 bases and V 5 bases, and 9 bases lay outside the gene matches. The CDR3 DNA is TGTGCCAGCAGTCCACCGGGACAGGGCCAGGAGCAGTACTTC. This encodes CASSPPGQGQEQYF.

The chain carries TRBV29-1 and TRBJ2-7, with D possibly TRBD1 on 6 matching bases. Germline CDR1 and CDR2: SQVTM and ANQGSEA. This CDR3 is 13 amino acids long. V lost 3 bases to trimming and J lost 0 bases, with 9 bases between them. The DNA of the CDR3 is TGCAGCGTTGAGTACAGGGACTCCTACGAGCAGTACTTC. As protein: CSVEYRDSYEQYF.

CDR3 DNA: TGTGCCAGCAGTCAAGGACAGGGGGCTAATCAGCCCCAGCATTTT. Protein sequence: CASSQGQGANQPQHF. The chain joins TRBV6-6 to TRBJ1-5, with 11 bases that match TRBD1. Losses at the gene ends were 5 bases for V and 4 bases for J; bases not matched to a gene: 4. Germline V CDR1 and CDR2: MNHNY, SVGAGI (reference sequence). The CDR3 consists of 15 residues.

The chain has TRBV28 and TRBJ2-7, with 7 positions matching TRBD2. Germline-derived CDR1 and CDR2 are MDHEN and SYDVKM. Unmatched junction bases numbered 11, after V lost 6 bases and J lost 12 bases. The length of the CDR3 is 12 residues. For the CDR3, the DNA is TGTGCCAGCAGCCCCCCGCGGGGGAAACTGTACTTC. Amino acids: CASSPPRGKLYF. Using reference TRBV28 and TRBJ2-7 for the parts outside the CDR3, the full variable domain is DVKVTQSSRYLVKRTGEKVFLECVQDMDHENMFWYRQDPGLGLRLIYFSYDVKMKEKGDIPEGYSVSREKKERFSLILESASTNQTSMYLCASSPPRGKLYFGPGTRLTVT.

This clone has just a few counts. This chain uses TRBV11-2 with TRBJ2-7; 9 bases agree with TRBD2. Trimming removed 5 bases from V and 4 bases from J; junction bases left unmatched: 3. The CDR3 is made up of 13 amino acids. Germline CDR1 reads SGHAT; CDR2 reads FQNNGV. CDR3 in amino acids: CASSPSGEYEQYF. Written as DNA, the CDR3 is TGTGCCAGCAGCCCTAGCGGGGAATACGAGCAGTACTTC.

Points on this clone: One end of the junction fails to match germline, which may point to a read error. The rearrangement links TRBV2 to TRBJ2-7, with 7 bases lining up with TRBD1. Germline CDR1 SNHLY, CDR2 FYNNEI. The CDR3 totals 13 residues. The CDR3 is CACRGWTAYEQYF. The CDR3 DNA follows: TGTGCCTGCAGGGGGTGGACAGCTTACGAGCAGTACTTC.

V is TRBV5-4 and J is TRBJ2-7, with TRBD2 matching over 8 bases. V was pared by 4 bases and J by 0 bases, with 3 bases of the junction left unmatched. Germline CDR1 SGHNT, CDR2 YYREEE (reference sequence). This CDR3 has 14 amino acids. Here the CDR3 DNA reads TGTGCCAGCAGCCCGGGGGGGCTCTCCTACGAGCAGTACTTC. It yields the protein CASSPGGLSYEQYF.

This chain uses TRBV11-3 with TRBJ2-7; 12 nucleotides align to TRBD1. CDR3 size: 16 residues. The V and J ends lost 1 base and 2 bases, in that order; junction bases with no gene match: 3. Germline loops: CDR1 SGHNT, CDR2 YENEEA. Here the CDR3 reads CASSLGGQGAPYEQYF. The CDR3 DNA sequence: TGTGCCAGCAGCTTAGGGGGACAGGGGGCCCCCTACGAGCAGTACTTC.

Only one count was recorded for this clone. V gene TRBV28 combines with J gene TRBJ1-1; tentative D call: TRBD1 (6 bases). With 2 bases removed from V and 11 bases from J, the gap between germline ends came to 18 bases. Germline CDR1 MDHEN, CDR2 SYDVKM. The CDR3 has 14 amino acids. The CDR3 loop is CASSLPSRTEAAFF. For the CDR3, the DNA is TGTGCCAGCAGTTTACCTTCACGGACAGAGGCGGCTTTCTTT.

Of note for this clone: The sample carries other DNA sequences with the same CDR3. This chain uses TRBV9 with TRBJ2-1, with TRBD2 identical over 8 bases. Per the germline V gene, CDR1 is SGDLS and CDR2 is YYNGEE. This CDR3 region has 14 residues. V gave up 0 bases and J gave up 6 bases; unmatched junction bases: 2. The chain's CDR3 is CASSVELAVNEQFF. The CDR3 DNA reads as TGTGCCAGCAGCGTAGAACTAGCGGTCAATGAGCAGTTCTTC. The entire variable domain, with the rest obtained from reference TRBV9 and TRBJ2-1, is as follows: DSGVTQTPKHLITATGQRVTLRCSPRSGDLSVYWYQQSLDQGLQFLIQYYNGEERAKGNILERFSAQQFPDLHSELNLSSLELGDSALYFCASSVELAVNEQFFGPGTRLTVL.

The rearrangement joins TRBV9 to TRBJ2-7; perhaps TRBD2 as D (6 bases). This CDR3 is built from 15 residues. The V gene's germline CDR1 is SGDLS and CDR2 YYNGEE. The V end lost 0 bases, the J end lost 3 bases, and 13 bases lay between the germline ends. In DNA form, the CDR3 reads TGTGCCAGCAGCGTAGAGGTGGGAGGAAGCTACGAGCAGTACTTC. It codes for CASSVEVGGSYEQYF.

This clone has a single count. The chain has TRBV10-3 and TRBJ1-1; 9 bases are shared with TRBD1. Germline V gene sequence: CDR1 ENHRY, CDR2 SYGVKD. The CDR3 is made up of 14 amino acids. Losses at the gene ends were 8 bases for V and 1 base for J; bases not matched to a gene: 5. CDR3 nucleotides: TGTGCCATCGGGGACAGGGACCCGAACACTGAAGCTTTCTTT. Translating gives CAIGDRDPNTEAFF.

V is TRBV7-2 and J is TRBJ2-7; 9 bases are shared with TRBD1. Germline CDR1 SGHTA, CDR2 FQGNSA. CDR3 length: 16 residues. J lost 3 bases, V lost 5 bases, and 11 bases had no gene match. The CDR3 sequence is CASSAPRTGVVYEQYF. In DNA, the CDR3 is TGTGCCAGCAGCGCCCCCCGGACAGGGGTTGTCTACGAGCAGTACTTC.

V and J are TRBV19 and TRBJ2-1; perhaps TRBD1 as D (6 bases). Per germline, CDR1 LNHDA and CDR2 SQIVND (reference sequence). Between the trimmed V and J ends, which lost 8 bases and 5 bases, there was a span of 13 bases. This CDR3 contains 13 residues. The CDR3, as DNA: TGTGCCAGTGGGGGCAGGGGAAACAATGAGCAGTTCTTC. Translating gives CASGGRGNNEQFF.